These T cell receptor beta chains were read from a single sample in a study of T cell responses to AZD1222 COVID-19 vaccine. Sequenced by immunoSEQ multiplex PCR; TCRdb stores in-frame clones only, minus some. This table has roughly 72,000 clones, approximately 88% appearing once. Sequencing used peripheral blood, obtained 28 days after the second dose of the MenACWY control vaccine. Source of these receptors: an adult who received the MenACWY meningococcal vaccine as a control. Each CDR3 is given with its conserved first and last residue. Each record gives: V gene, clone size, CDR3 protein. Rows may omit the clone size; those that give it use once, few, many or a size class.

>TRBV3-1/TRBV3-2|-
CASSYGQFLEQYF
>TRBV5-1|many
CASSLDLGSNTGELFF
>TRBV5-6|-
CASSSNRGTGELFF
>TRBV7-3|-
CASSPTGTTYNEQFF
>TRBV7-6|few
CASSATGLTGEKLFF
>TRBV2|-
CASSLRQGHSYNEQFF
>TRBV11-2|-
CASSWGYQETQYF
>TRBV12-5|-
CASGAGQGMNTEAFF
>TRBV24-1|-
CATSRQGDNQPQHF
>TRBV19|-
CASSIRQQQPQHF
>TRBV28|-
CASSRQQGSYEQYF
>TRBV25-1|-
CASSFGQGANTEAFF
>TRBV28|-
CASRLPEGQGSQPQHF